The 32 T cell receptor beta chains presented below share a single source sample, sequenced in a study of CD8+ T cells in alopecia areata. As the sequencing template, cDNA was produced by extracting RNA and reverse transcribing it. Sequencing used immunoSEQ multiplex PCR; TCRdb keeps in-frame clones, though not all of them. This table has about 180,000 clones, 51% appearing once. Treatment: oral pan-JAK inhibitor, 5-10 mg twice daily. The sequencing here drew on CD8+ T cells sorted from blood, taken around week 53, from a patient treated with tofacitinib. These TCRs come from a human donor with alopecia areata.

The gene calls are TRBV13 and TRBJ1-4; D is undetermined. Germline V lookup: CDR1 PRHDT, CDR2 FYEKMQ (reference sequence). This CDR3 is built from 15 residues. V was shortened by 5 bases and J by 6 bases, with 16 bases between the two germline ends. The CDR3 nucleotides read TGTGCCAGCAGCCCGATGGGCGATGGAGATGAAAAACTGTTTTTT. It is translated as CASSPMGDGDEKLFF.

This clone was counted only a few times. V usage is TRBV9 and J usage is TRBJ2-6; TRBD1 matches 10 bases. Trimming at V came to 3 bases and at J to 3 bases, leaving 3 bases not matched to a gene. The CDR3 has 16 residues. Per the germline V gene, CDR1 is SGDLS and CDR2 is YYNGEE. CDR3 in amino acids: CASSAGTGVGANVLTF. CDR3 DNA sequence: TGTGCCAGCAGCGCCGGGACAGGGGTTGGGGCCAACGTCCTGACTTTC.

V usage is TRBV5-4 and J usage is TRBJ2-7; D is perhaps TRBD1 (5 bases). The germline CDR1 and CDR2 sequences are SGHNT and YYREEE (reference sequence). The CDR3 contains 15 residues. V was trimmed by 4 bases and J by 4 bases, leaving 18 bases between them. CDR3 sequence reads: CASSATTEGPYEQYF. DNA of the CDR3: TGTGCCAGCAGCGCGACGACAGAAGGACCTTACGAGCAGTACTTC.

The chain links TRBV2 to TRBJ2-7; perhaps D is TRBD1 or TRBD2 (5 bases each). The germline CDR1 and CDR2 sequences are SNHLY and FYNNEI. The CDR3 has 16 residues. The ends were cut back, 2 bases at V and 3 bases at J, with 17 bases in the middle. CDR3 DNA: TGTGCCAGCAGTGAAAGCTTTGAGGGGCTGAGCTACGAGCAGTACTTC. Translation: CASSESFEGLSYEQYF.

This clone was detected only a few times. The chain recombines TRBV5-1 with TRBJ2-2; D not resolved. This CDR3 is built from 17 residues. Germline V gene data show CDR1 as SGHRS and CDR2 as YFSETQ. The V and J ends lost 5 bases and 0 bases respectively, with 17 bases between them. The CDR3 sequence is CASSPQKSQSNTGELFF. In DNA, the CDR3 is TGCGCCAGCAGTCCTCAGAAGTCACAGTCGAACACCGGGGAGCTGTTTTTT.

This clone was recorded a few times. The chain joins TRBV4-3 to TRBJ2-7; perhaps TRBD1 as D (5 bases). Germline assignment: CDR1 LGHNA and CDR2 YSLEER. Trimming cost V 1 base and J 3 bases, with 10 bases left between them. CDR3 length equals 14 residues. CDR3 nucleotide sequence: TGCGCCAGCAGCCAAGTAGCAGGGATCTACGAGCAGTACTTC. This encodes CASSQVAGIYEQYF.

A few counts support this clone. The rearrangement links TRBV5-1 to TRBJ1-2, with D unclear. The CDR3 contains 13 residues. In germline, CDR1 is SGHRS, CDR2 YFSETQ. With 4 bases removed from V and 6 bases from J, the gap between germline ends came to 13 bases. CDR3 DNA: TGCGCCAGCAGCCCGGCGGGAGGGAATGGCTACACCTTC. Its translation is CASSPAGGNGYTF.

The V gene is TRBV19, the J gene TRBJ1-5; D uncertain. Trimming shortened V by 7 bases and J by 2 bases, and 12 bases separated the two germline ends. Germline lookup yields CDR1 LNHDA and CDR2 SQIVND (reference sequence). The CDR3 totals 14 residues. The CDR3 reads CASTLRVGNQPQHF. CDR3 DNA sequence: TGTGCCAGTACCTTGAGAGTGGGCAATCAGCCCCAGCATTTT.

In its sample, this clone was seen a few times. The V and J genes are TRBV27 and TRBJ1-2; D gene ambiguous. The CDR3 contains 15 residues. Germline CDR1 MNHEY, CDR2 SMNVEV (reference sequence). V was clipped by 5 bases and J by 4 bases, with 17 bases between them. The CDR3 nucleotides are TGTGCCAGCAGTATGACACGGGCGGGGTTCTATGGCTACACCTTC. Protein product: CASSMTRAGFYGYTF.

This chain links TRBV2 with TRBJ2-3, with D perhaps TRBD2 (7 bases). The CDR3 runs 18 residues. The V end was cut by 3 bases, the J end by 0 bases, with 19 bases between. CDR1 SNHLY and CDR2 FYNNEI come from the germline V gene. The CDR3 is CASSEPEEAGASTDTQYF. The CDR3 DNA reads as TGTGCCAGCAGTGAGCCAGAAGAGGCGGGGGCCAGCACAGATACGCAGTATTTT.

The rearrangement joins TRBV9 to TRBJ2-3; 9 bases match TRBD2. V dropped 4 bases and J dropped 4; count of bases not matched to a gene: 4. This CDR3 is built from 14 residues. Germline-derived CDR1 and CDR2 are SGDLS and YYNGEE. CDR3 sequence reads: CASSLSGGSDTQYF. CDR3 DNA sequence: TGTGCCAGCAGCTTGAGCGGGGGGTCAGATACGCAGTATTTT.

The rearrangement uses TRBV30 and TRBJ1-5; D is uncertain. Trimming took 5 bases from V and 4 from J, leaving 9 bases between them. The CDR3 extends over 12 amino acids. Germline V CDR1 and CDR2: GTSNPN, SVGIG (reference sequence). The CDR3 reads CAWDQENQPQHF. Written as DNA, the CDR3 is TGTGCCTGGGATCAAGAAAATCAGCCCCAGCATTTT.

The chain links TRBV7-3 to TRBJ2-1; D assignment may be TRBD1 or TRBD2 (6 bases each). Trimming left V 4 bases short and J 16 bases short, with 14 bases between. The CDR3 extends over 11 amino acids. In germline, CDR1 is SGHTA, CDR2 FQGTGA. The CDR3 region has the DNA TGTGCCAGCAGCTCTAAAGGGGGGAATTTCTTC. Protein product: CASSSKGGNFF.

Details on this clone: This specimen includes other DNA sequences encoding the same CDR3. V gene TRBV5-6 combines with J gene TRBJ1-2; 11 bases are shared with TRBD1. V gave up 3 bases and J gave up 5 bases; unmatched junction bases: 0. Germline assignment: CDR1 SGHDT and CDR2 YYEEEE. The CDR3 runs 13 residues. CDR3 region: CASSWDRGYGYTF. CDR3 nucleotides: TGTGCCAGCAGCTGGGACAGGGGGTATGGCTACACCTTC.

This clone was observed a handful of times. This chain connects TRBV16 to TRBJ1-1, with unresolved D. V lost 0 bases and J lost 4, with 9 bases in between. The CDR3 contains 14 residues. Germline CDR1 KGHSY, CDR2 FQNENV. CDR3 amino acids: CASSQSKGRTEAFF. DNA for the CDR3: TGTGCCAGCAGCCAATCCAAGGGCCGCACTGAAGCTTTCTTT.

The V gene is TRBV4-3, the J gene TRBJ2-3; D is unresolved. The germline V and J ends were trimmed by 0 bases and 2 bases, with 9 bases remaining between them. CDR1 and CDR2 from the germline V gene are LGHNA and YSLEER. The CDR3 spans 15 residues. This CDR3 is CASSQDSHFTDTQYF. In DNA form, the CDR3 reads TGCGCCAGCAGCCAAGATAGCCACTTCACAGATACGCAGTATTTT.

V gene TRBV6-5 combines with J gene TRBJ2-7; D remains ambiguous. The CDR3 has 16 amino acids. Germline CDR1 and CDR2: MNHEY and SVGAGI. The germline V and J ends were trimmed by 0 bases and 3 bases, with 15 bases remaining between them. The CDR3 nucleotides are TGTGCCAGCAGTTACTCCTACCCGGAGACGGGCTACGAGCAGTACTTC. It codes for CASSYSYPETGYEQYF.

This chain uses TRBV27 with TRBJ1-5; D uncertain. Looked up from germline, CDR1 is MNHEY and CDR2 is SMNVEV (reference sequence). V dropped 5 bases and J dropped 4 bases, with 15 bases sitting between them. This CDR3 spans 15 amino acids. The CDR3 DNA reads TGTGCCAGCAGTCCAGTGGAGGTTTCTAATCAGCCCCAGCATTTT. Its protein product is CASSPVEVSNQPQHF.

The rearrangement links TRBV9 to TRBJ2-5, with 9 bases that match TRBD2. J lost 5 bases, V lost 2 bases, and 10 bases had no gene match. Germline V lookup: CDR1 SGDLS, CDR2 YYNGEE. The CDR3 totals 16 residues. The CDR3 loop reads CASSVTGTSPVETQYF. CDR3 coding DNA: TGTGCCAGCAGCGTGACTGGGACTAGCCCAGTGGAGACCCAGTACTTC.

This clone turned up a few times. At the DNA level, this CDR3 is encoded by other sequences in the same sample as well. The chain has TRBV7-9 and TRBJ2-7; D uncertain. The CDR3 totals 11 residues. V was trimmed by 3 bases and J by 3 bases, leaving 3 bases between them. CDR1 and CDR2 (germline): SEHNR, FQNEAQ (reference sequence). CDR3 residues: CASSLYYEQYF. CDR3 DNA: TGTGCCAGCAGCTTGTACTACGAGCAGTACTTC.

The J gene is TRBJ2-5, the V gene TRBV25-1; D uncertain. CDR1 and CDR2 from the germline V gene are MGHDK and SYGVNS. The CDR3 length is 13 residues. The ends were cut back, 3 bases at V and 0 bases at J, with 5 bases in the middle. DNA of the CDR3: TGTGCCAGCAGTGACGTGTACCAAGAGACCCAGTACTTC. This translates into CASSDVYQETQYF.

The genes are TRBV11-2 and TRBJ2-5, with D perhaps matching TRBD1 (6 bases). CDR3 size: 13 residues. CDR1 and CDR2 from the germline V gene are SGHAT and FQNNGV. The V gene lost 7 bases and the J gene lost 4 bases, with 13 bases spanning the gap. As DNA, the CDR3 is TGTGCCAGCAACAACCAGGGGCGAGAGACCCAGTACTTC. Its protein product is CASNNQGRETQYF.

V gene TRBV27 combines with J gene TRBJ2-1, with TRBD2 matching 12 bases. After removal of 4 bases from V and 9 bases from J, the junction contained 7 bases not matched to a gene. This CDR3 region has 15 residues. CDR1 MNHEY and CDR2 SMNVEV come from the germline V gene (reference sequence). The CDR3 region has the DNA TGTGCCAGCAGTTACTCTAGCGGGGGGGCTATTGAGCAGTTCTTC. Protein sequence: CASSYSSGGAIEQFF.

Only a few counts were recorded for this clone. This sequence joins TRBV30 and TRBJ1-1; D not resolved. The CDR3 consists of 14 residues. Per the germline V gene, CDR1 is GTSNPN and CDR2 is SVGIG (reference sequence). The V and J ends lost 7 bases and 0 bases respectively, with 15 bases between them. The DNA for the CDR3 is TGTGCCTATCGAGGCCTGACGGTGAACACTGAAGCTTTCTTT. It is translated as CAYRGLTVNTEAFF.

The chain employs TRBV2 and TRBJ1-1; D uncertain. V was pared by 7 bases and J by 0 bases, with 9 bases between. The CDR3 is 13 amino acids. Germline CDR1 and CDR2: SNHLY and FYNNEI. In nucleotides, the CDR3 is TGTGCCAGCATTTTAGTCATGAACACTGAAGCTTTCTTT. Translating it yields CASILVMNTEAFF. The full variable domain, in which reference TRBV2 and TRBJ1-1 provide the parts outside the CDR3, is EPEVTQTPSHQVTQMGQEVILRCVPISNHLYFYWYRQILGQKVEFLVSFYNNEISEKSEIFDDQFSVERPDGSNFTLKIRSTKLEDSAMYFCASILVMNTEAFFGQGTRLTVV.

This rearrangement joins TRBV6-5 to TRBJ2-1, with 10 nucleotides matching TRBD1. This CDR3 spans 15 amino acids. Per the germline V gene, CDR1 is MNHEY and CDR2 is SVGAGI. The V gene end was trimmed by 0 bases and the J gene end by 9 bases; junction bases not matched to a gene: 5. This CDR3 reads CASSYSRDRGGEQFF. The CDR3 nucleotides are TGTGCCAGCAGTTACTCGAGGGACAGGGGAGGTGAGCAGTTCTTC.

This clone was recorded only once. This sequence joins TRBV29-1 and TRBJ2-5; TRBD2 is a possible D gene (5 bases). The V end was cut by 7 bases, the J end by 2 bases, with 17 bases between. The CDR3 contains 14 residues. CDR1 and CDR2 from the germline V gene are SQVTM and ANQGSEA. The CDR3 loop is CSALGSSLQETQYF. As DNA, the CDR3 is TGCAGCGCATTGGGGAGCTCATTACAAGAGACCCAGTACTTC. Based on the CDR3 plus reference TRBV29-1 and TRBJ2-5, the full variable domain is SAVISQKPSRDICQRGTSLTIQCQVDSQVTMMFWYRQQPGQSLTLIATANQGSEATYESGFVIDKFPISRPNLTFSTLTVSNMSPEDSSIYLCSALGSSLQETQYFGPGTRLLVL.

The CDR3 region is CASRQGADESYEQYF. The CDR3 nucleotides are TGTGCCAGCAGGCAAGGGGCCGATGAATCCTACGAGCAGTACTTC. This chain links TRBV5-6 with TRBJ2-7; D might be TRBD1 (5 bases). The CDR3 has 15 amino acids. Germline lookup yields CDR1 SGHDT and CDR2 YYEEEE. Trimming removed 5 bases from V and 1 base from J, with 16 bases in between. Looking up the rest from reference TRBV5-6 and TRBJ2-7 gives the full variable domain: DAGVTQSPTHLIKTRGQQVTLRCSPKSGHDTVSWYQQALGQGPQFIFQYYEEEERQRGNFPDRFSGHQFPNYSSELNVNALLLGDSALYLCASRQGADESYEQYFGPGTRLTVT.

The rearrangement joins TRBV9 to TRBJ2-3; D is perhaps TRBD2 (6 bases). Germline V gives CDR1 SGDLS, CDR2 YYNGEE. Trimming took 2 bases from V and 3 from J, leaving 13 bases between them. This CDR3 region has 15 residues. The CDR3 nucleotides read TGTGCCAGCAGCGTCACTAGGGCGGGGACAGATACGCAGTATTTT. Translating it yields CASSVTRAGTDTQYF.

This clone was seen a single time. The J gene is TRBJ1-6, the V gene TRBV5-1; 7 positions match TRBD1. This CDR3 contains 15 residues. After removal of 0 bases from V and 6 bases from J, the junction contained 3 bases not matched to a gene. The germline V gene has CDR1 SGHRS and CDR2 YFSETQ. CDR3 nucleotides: TGCGCCAGCAGCTTGGGCCCAGGGGGTAATTCACCCCTCCACTTT. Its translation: CASSLGPGGNSPLHF.

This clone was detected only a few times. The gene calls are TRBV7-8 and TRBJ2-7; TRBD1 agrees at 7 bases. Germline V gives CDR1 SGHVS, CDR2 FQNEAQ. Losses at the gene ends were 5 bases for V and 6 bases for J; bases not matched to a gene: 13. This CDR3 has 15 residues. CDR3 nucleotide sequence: TGTGCCAGCAGCCTAGGACAGGCAACTGATGGCGAGCAGTACTTC. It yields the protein CASSLGQATDGEQYF. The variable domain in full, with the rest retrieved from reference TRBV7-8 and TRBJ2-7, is GAGVSQSPRYKVAKRGQDVALRCDPISGHVSLFWYQQALGQGPEFLTYFQNEAQLDKSGLPSDRFFAERPEGSVSTLKIQRTQQEDSAVYLCASSLGQATDGEQYFGPGTRLTVT.

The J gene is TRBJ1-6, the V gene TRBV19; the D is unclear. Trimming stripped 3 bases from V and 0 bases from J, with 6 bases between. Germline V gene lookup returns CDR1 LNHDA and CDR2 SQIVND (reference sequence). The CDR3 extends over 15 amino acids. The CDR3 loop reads CASSMETSYNSPLHF. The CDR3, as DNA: TGTGCCAGTAGTATGGAAACCTCCTATAATTCACCCCTCCACTTT.